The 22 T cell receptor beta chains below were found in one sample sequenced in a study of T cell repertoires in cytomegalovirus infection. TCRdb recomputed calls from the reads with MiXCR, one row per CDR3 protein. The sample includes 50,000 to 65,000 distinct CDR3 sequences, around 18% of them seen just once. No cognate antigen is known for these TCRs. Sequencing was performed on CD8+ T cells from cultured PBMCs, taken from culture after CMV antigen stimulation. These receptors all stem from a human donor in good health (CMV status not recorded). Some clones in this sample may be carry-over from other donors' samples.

In nucleotides, the CDR3 is TGTGCCACCAGCGGTGGACTAGCGGGAGCCGACGAGCAGTACTTC. It is translated as CATSGGLAGADEQYF. The chain employs TRBV15 and TRBJ2-7, with 13 bases that match TRBD2. CDR1 is LNHNV, CDR2 YYDKDF, per germline (reference sequence). The CDR3 spans 15 residues. Trimming cost V 5 bases and J 5 bases; bases outside gene matches: 6.

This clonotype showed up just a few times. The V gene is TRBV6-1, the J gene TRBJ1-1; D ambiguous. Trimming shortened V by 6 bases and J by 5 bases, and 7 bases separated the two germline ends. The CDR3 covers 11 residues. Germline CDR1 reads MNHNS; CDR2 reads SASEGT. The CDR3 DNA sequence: TGTGCCAGCAGGGTCAAAACTGAAGCTTTCTTT. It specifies CASRVKTEAFF.

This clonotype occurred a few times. The CDR3 DNA is TGCAGTGCTAGACCCTACCCCGGGGCGGATAATTCACCCCTCCACTTT. Translating gives CSARPYPGADNSPLHF. This chain joins TRBV20-1 and TRBJ1-6, with D possibly matching TRBD1 (5 bases). The germline gives CDR1 DFQATT, CDR2 SNEGSKA (reference sequence). V was clipped by 2 bases and J by 5 bases, with 16 bases between them. This CDR3 comprises 16 residues.

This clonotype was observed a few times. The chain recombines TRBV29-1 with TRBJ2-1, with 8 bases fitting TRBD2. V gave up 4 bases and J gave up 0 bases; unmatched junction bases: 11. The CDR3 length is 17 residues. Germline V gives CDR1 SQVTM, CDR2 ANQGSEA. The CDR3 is CSVGHGGELSSYNEQFF. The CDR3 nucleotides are TGCAGCGTTGGTCACGGGGGGGAACTGAGCTCCTACAATGAGCAGTTCTTC.

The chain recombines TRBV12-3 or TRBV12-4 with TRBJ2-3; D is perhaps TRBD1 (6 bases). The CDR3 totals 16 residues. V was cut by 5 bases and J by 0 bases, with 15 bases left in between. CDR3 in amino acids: CASSQAQGLSTDTQYF. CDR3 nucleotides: TGTGCCAGCAGTCAAGCACAGGGTTTAAGCACAGATACGCAGTATTTT.

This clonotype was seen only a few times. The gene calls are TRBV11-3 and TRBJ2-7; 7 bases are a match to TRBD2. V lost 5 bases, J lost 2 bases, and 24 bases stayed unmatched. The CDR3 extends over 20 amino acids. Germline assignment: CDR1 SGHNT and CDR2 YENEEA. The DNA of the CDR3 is TGTGCCAGCAGCCCATTCCGGTTAACCCGACTAGCAGAAGAACCCTACGAGCAGTACTTC. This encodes CASSPFRLTRLAEEPYEQYF.

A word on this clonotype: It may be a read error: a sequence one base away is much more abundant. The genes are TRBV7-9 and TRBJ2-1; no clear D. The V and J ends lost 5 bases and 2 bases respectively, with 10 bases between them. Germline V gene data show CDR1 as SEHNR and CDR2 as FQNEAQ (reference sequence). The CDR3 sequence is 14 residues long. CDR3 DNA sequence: TGTGCCAGCAGCCTGGCGAGAACCTACAATGAGCAGTTCTTC. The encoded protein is CASSLARTYNEQFF.

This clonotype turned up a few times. DNA of the CDR3: TGTGCCAGCAGACCCAACAGGGGGCCTAGCACAGATACGCAGTATTTT. Its protein product is CASRPNRGPSTDTQYF. This sequence joins TRBV7-9 and TRBJ2-3; 9 bases are a match to TRBD1. The CDR3 spans 16 residues. Germline CDR1 and CDR2: SEHNR and FQNEAQ (reference sequence). Trimming at V came to 6 bases and at J to 0 bases, leaving 7 bases not matched to a gene.

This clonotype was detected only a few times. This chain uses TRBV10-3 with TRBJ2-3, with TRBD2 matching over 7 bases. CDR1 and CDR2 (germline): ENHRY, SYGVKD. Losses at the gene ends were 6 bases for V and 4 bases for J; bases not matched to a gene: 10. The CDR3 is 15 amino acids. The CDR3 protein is CAIRRRETTPDTQYF. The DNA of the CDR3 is TGTGCCATCAGGAGGCGGGAGACCACCCCAGATACGCAGTATTTT.

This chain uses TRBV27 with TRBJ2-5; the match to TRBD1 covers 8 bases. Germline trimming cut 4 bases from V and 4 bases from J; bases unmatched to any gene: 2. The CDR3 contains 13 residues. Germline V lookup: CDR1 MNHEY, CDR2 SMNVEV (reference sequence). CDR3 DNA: TGTGCCAGCAGTTCCACAGGGGGAGAGACCCAGTACTTC. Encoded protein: CASSSTGGETQYF.

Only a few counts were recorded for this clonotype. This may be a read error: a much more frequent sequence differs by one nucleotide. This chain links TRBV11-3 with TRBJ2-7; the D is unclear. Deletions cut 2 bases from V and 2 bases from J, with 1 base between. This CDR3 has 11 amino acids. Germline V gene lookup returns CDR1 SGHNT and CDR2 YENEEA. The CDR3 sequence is CASSLPYEQYF. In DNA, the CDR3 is TGTGCCAGCAGCTTACCCTACGAGCAGTACTTC. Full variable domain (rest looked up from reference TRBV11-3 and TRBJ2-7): EAGVVQSPRYKIIEKKQPVAFWCNPISGHNTLYWYLQNLGQGPELLIRYENEEAVDDSQLPKDRFSAERLKGVDSTLKIQPAELGDSAVYLCASSLPYEQYFGPGTRLTVT.

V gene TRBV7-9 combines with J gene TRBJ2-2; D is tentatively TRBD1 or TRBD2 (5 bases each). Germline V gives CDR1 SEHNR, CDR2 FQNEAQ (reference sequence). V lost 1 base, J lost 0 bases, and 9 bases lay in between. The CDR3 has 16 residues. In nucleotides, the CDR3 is TGTGCCAGCAGCTTAGACGAGGGGTCGAACACCGGGGAGCTGTTTTTT. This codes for CASSLDEGSNTGELFF.

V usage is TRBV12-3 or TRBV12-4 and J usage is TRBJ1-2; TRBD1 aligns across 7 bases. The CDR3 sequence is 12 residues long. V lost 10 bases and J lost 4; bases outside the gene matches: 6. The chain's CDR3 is CATTGEAYGYTF. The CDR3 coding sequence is TGTGCCACCACAGGGGAGGCCTATGGCTACACCTTC.

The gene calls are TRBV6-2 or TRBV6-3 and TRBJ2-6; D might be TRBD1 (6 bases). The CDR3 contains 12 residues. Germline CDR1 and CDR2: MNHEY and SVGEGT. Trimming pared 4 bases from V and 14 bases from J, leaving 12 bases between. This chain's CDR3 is CASSSDSIILTF. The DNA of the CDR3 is TGTGCCAGCAGTTCGGACAGCATCATCCTGACTTTC.

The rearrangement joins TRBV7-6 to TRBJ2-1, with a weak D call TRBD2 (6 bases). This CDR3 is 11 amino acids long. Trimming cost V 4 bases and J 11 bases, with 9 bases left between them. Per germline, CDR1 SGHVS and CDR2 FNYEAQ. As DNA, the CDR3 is TGTGCCAGCAGCTCAACTAGCAAGCAGTTCTTC. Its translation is CASSSTSKQFF.

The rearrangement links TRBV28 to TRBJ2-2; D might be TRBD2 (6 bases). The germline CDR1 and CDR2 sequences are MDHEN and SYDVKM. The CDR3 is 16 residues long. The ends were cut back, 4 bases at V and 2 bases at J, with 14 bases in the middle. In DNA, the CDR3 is TGTGCCAGCAGTTCCCCGGAGGGAGTAAACACCGGGGAGCTGTTTTTT. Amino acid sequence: CASSSPEGVNTGELFF.

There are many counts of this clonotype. The CDR3, as DNA: TGTGCCAGCAGCTCAGGGGGCTACAACACCGGGGAGCTGTTTTTT. The encoded protein is CASSSGGYNTGELFF. The rearrangement links TRBV7-8 to TRBJ2-2; 8 nucleotides match TRBD1. Germline trimming cut 4 bases from V and 2 bases from J; bases unmatched to any gene: 3. This CDR3 is built from 15 residues. CDR1 and CDR2 from the germline V gene are SGHVS and FQNEAQ.

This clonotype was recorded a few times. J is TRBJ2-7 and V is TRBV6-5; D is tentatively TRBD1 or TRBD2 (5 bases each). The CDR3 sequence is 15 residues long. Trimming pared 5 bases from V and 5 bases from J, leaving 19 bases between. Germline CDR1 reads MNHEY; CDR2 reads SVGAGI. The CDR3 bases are TGTGCCAGCAGTCGCCGGGACCCTACAGTGGACGAGCAGTACTTC. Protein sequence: CASSRRDPTVDEQYF.

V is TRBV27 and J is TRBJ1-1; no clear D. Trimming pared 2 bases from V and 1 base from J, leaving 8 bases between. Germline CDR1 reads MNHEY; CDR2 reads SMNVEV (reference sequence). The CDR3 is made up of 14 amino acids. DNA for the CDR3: TGTGCCAGCAGTTTAAGCGATTCGAACACTGAAGCTTTCTTT. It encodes CASSLSDSNTEAFF.

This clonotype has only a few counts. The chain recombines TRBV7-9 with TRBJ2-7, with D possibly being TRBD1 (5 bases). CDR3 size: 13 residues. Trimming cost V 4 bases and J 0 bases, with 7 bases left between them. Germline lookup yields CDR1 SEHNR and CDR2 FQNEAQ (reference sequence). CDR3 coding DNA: TGTGCCAGCAGCTCGACAGCCTCCTACGAGCAGTACTTC. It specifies CASSSTASYEQYF.

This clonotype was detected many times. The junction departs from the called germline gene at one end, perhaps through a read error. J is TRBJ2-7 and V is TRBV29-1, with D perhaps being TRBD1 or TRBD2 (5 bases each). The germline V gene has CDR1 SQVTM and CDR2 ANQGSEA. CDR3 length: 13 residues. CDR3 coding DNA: TGCAGCGTTGGGCCCTCCGGGACCCAGGTGAGAGACTTC. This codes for CSVGPSGTQVRDF.

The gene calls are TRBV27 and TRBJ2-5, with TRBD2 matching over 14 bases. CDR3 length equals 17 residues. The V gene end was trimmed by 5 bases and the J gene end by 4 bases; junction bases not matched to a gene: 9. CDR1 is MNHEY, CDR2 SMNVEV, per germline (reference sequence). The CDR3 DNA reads TGTGCCAGCAGTCCAATCCCGGGACTAGCGGGAGCAGAGACCCAGTACTTC. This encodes CASSPIPGLAGAETQYF.